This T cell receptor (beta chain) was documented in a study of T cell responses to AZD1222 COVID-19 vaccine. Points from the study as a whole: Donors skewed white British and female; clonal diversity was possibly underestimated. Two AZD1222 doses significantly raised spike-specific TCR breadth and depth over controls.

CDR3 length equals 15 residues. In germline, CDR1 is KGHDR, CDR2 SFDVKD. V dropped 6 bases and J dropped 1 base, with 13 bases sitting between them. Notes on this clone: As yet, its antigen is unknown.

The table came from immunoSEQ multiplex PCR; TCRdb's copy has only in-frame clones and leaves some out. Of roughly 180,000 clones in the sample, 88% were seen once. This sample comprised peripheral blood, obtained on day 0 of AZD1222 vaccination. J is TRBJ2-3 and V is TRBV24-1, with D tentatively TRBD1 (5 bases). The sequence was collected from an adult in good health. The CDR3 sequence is CATSNKGAGTDTQYF. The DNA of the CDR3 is TGTGCCACCAGTAACAAAGGGGCCGGCACAGATACGCAGTATTTT.